This T cell receptor beta chain originates from a study of blood T cell repertoires in COVID-19. With 11 bases clipped from V and 4 bases from J, the junction kept 4 bases outside the gene matches. Per the germline V gene, CDR1 is ENHRY and CDR2 is SYGVKD. The CDR3 consists of 12 residues. This clone has more than one count but fewer than ten. Authors' analysis steps: Reference gene primers were amplified, and this amplification served to estimate nucleated cell counts. Using immunoSEQ multiplex PCR, the repertoire was profiled, and TCRdb retains in-frame clones only, with some absent. The V and J calls and clone size come from that table; D and trimming were worked out from the DNA. The sample yields 130,000 to 150,000 clones, approximately 85% seen once. In Seattle, patients joined the study during active infection and were tracked longitudinally.

This clonotype was sampled from a woman aged 55-69 years with COVID-19, enrolled during active disease. V usage is TRBV10-3 and J usage is TRBJ2-3, with TRBD1 matching 9 bases. Source material: peripheral blood. CDR3 loop: CAVTGGADTQYF. The CDR3 DNA reads as TGTGCCGTCACAGGGGGCGCAGATACGCAGTATTTT.